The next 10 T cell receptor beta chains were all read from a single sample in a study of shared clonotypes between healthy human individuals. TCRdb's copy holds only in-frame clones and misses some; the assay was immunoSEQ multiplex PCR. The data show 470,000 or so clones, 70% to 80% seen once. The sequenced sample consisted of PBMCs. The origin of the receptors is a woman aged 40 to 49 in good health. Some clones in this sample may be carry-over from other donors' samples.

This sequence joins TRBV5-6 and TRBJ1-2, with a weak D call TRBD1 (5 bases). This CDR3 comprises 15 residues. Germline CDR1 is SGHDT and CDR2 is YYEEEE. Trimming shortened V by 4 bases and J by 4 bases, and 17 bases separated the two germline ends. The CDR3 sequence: CASSRLGVWIYGYTF. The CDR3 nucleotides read TGTGCCAGCAGCCGTCTGGGGGTTTGGATCTATGGCTACACCTTC. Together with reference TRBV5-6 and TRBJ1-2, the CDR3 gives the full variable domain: DAGVTQSPTHLIKTRGQQVTLRCSPKSGHDTVSWYQQALGQGPQFIFQYYEEEERQRGNFPDRFSGHQFPNYSSELNVNALLLGDSALYLCASSRLGVWIYGYTFGSGTRLTVV.

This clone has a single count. The DNA for the CDR3 is TGTGCCAGCAGTTTAGCCTCCCAGGGCCCGTCCTACGAGCAGTACTTC. Its protein is CASSLASQGPSYEQYF. V and J are TRBV28 and TRBJ2-7, with a possible D match to TRBD1 (5 bases). The CDR3 consists of 16 residues. CDR1 is MDHEN, CDR2 SYDVKM, per germline. V lost 2 bases, J lost 1 base, and 15 bases lay in between.

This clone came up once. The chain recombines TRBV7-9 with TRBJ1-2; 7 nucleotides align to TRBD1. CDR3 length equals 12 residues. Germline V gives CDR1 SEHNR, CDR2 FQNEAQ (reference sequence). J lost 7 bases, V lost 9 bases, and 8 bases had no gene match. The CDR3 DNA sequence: TGTGCCAGTTCGGAGGGGGCGGGTGGCTACACCTTC. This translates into CASSEGAGGYTF.

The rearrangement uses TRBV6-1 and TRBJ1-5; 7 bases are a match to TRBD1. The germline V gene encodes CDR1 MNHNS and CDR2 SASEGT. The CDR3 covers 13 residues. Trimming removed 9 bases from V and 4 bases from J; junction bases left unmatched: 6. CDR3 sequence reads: CASKRDRNQPQHF. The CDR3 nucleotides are TGTGCCAGTAAAAGGGACAGAAATCAGCCCCAGCATTTT.

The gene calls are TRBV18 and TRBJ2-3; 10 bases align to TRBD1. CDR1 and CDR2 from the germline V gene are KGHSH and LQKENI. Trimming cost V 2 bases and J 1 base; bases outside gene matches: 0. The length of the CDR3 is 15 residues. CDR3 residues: CASSPGQGGTDTQYF. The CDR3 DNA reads TGTGCCAGCTCACCAGGACAGGGGGGCACAGATACGCAGTATTTT.

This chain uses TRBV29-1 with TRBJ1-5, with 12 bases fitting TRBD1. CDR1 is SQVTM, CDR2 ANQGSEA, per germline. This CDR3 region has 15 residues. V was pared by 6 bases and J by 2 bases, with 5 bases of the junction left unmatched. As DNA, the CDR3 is TGCAGCGTCGGGACAGGGGGCCGAGGCAATCAGCCCCAGCATTTT. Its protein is CSVGTGGRGNQPQHF.

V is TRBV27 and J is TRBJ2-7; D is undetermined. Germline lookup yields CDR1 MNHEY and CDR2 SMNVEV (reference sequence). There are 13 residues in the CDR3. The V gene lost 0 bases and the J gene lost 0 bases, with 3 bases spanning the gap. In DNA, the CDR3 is TGTGCCAGCAGTTTATCCACCTCCTACGAGCAGTACTTC. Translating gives CASSLSTSYEQYF.

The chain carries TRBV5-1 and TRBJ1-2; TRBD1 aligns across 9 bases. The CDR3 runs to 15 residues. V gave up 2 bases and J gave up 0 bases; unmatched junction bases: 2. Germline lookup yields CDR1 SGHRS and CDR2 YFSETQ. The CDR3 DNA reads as TGCGCCAGCAGCTTCGGGACAGGGACTAACTATGGCTACACCTTC. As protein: CASSFGTGTNYGYTF. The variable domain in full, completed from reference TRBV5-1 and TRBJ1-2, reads KAGVTQTPRYLIKTRGQQVTLSCSPISGHRSVSWYQQTPGQGLQFLFEYFSETQRNKGNFPGRFSGRQFSNSRSEMNVSTLELGDSALYLCASSFGTGTNYGYTFGSGTRLTVV.

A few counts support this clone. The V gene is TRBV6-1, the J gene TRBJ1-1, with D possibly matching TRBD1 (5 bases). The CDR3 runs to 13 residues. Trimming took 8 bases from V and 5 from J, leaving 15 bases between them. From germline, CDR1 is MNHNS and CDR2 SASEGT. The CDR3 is CASQPGGGTEAFF. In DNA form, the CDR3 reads TGTGCCAGCCAACCTGGGGGTGGGACTGAAGCTTTCTTT.

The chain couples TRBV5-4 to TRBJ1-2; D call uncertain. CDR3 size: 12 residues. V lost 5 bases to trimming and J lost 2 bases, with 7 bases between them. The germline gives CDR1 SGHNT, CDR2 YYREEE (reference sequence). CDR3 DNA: TGTGCCAGCAGACCACCCAACTATGGCTACACCTTC. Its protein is CASRPPNYGYTF.